Each of the 8 T cell receptor beta chains below was sequenced from the same sample in a study of T cell responses to AZD1222 COVID-19 vaccine. This table comes from immunoSEQ multiplex PCR, and its TCRdb copy is limited to in-frame clones, with some not included. The data hold 100,000 to 150,000 clones, with about 89% observed a single time. Sample: peripheral blood, taken on day 0 of AZD1222 vaccination. These receptors were obtained from an adult in good health.

J is TRBJ2-1 and V is TRBV28, with 10 bases identical to TRBD2. Per the germline V gene, CDR1 is MDHEN and CDR2 is SYDVKM. Germline trimming cut 10 bases from V and 4 bases from J; bases unmatched to any gene: 10. This CDR3 has 15 residues. In DNA, the CDR3 is TGTGCCACCCTATCACTAGCGGGAAATTACAATGAGCAGTTCTTC. Translation gives CATLSLAGNYNEQFF.

This sequence joins TRBV24-1 and TRBJ1-5, with 10 positions matching TRBD1. V gave up 9 bases and J gave up 2 bases; unmatched junction bases: 6. This CDR3 is built from 15 residues. Germline CDR1 KGHDR, CDR2 SFDVKD. CDR3 amino acids: CATADRGRGNQPQHF. The CDR3 DNA sequence: TGTGCCACCGCAGACAGGGGGCGGGGCAATCAGCCCCAGCATTTT.

The chain uses TRBV29-1 and TRBJ2-5; TRBD1 or TRBD2 may be the D gene (5 bases each). In germline, CDR1 is SQVTM, CDR2 ANQGSEA. This CDR3 region has 14 residues. The V and J ends lost 6 bases and 0 bases respectively, with 14 bases between them. CDR3 sequence: CSVRGGGYQETQYF. The CDR3 DNA is TGCAGCGTCCGGGGCGGCGGGTACCAAGAGACCCAGTACTTC.

J is TRBJ1-3 and V is TRBV7-2; 8 bases align to TRBD1. V lost 7 bases, J lost 4 bases, and 6 bases stayed unmatched. Germline assignment: CDR1 SGHTA and CDR2 FQGNSA. The CDR3 is 14 amino acids. This CDR3 reads CASTDREPGNTIYF. CDR3 coding DNA: TGTGCCAGCACGGACAGGGAACCGGGAAACACCATATATTTT.

The chain uses TRBV3-1 (or the pseudogene TRBV3-2) and TRBJ1-2; tentatively, D is TRBD1 (6 bases). V was clipped by 1 base and J by 4 bases, with 7 bases between them. The CDR3 consists of 13 residues. Germline V gene lookup returns CDR1 LGHDT and CDR2 YNNKEL (reference sequence). The CDR3 DNA follows: TGTGCCAGCAGCCAAGCGGACAGCTATGGCTACACCTTC. It yields the protein CASSQADSYGYTF.

The chain uses TRBV7-3 and TRBJ2-5; 7 bases are a match to TRBD2. The CDR3 is 15 amino acids. Trimming took 3 bases from V and 4 from J; bases not matched to a gene: 8. Germline V lookup: CDR1 SGHTA, CDR2 FQGTGA. CDR3: CASSLGQRGRETQYF. The CDR3, as DNA: TGTGCCAGCAGCTTGGGGCAGCGGGGCCGAGAGACCCAGTACTTC.

The rearrangement links TRBV27 to TRBJ2-7; D call uncertain. The CDR3 consists of 16 residues. The germline V gene has CDR1 MNHEY and CDR2 SMNVEV (reference sequence). V lost 7 bases to trimming and J lost 0 bases, with 19 bases between them. DNA of the CDR3: TGTGCCAGCACTTCCATTGGAACGTCCTTCTCCTACGAGCAGTACTTC. Its protein product is CASTSIGTSFSYEQYF.

This clone was seen only a few times. This chain joins TRBV7-2 and TRBJ1-1, with D perhaps matching TRBD1 (6 bases). Germline V gene data show CDR1 as SGHTA and CDR2 as FQGNSA. This CDR3 has 13 residues. Trimming removed 5 bases from V and 1 base from J, with 8 bases in between. The CDR3, as DNA: TGTGCCAGCAGCCCGGGACAGAACACTGAAGCTTTCTTT. Its protein is CASSPGQNTEAFF.